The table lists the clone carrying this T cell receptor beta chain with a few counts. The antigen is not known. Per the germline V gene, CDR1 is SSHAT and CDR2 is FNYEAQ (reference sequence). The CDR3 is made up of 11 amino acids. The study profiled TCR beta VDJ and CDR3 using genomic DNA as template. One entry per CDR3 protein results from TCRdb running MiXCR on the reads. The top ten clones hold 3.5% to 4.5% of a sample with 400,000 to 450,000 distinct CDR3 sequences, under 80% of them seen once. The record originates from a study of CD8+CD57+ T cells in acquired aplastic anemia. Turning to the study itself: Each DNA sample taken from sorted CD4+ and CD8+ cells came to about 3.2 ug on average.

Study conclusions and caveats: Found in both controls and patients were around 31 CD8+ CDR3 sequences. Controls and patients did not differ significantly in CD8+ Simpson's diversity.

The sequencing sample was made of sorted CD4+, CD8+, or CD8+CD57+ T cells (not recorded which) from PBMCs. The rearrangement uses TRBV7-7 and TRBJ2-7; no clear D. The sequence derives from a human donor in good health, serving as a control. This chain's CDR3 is CARSGTYEQYF. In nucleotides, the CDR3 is TGTGCTAGGAGTGGGACCTACGAGCAGTACTTC.